This T cell receptor beta chain was sequenced during a study of technical replicates of blood from a few donors. Germline CDR1 reads MDHEN; CDR2 reads SYDVKM. The V end lost 2 bases, the J end lost 0 bases, and 7 bases lay between the germline ends. The CDR3 loop spans 15 amino acids. The repertoire was sequenced with immunoSEQ multiplex PCR; TCRdb's copy has only in-frame clones and lacks some. Of about 71,000 clones listed, around 97% were seen once; the top ten hold approximately 0.2%. Sequences were obtained from T cells isolated from PBMCs. The clonotype was recovered from a human donor in good health. V and J are TRBV28 and TRBJ2-2; a weak D match, TRBD1 (6 bases). CDR3 loop: CASSLAGANTGELFF. As DNA, the CDR3 is TGTGCCAGCAGTTTAGCAGGGGCGAACACCGGGGAGCTGTTTTTT.